The text below deals with one T cell receptor (beta chain). This record belongs to a study of shared clonotypes between healthy human individuals. The protocol was immunoSEQ multiplex PCR, while the TCRdb copy is restricted to in-frame clones and leaves out a portion. Of under 850,000 clones in the sample, roughly 72% are singletons; the top ten hold roughly 1.8%. The clonotype originates from a woman aged 30 to 39 in good health. The source material was memory CD4+ T cells sorted from blood. As to subset: CD45RA-negative fraction.

The chain's CDR3 is CASSSGQGVARNTEAFF. CDR3 bases: TGTGCCAGCAGTTCGGGACAGGGGGTCGCTCGGAACACTGAAGCTTTCTTT. The rearrangement uses TRBV28 and TRBJ1-1, with 11 positions matching TRBD1. The J segment lost 1 base and the V segment lost 4 bases, leaving 8 bases of the junction unmatched. There are 17 residues in the CDR3. Germline CDR1 is MDHEN and CDR2 is SYDVKM.